This T cell receptor (beta chain) originates from a study of beta chain features in type 1 diabetes. From germline, CDR1 is KGHSH and CDR2 LQKENI. The CDR3 is 12 amino acids. V lost 3 bases to trimming and J lost 5 bases, with 8 bases between them. TCRB transcripts that were expressed got sequenced, as all of the isolated RNA had been reverse transcribed. Generated by immunoSEQ multiplex PCR, the TCRdb table keeps only in-frame clones and is missing some. The sample has around 250,000 clones; less than 35% are singletons. Sequenced input: central memory CD4+ T cells from blood. The rearrangement links TRBV18 to TRBJ2-7; possible D gene TRBD1, 6 bases. The TCR was taken from a man younger than 45 in good health. The DNA of the CDR3 is TGTGCCAGCTCACCTAAGGGGGACGAGCAGTACTTC. This encodes CASSPKGDEQYF.